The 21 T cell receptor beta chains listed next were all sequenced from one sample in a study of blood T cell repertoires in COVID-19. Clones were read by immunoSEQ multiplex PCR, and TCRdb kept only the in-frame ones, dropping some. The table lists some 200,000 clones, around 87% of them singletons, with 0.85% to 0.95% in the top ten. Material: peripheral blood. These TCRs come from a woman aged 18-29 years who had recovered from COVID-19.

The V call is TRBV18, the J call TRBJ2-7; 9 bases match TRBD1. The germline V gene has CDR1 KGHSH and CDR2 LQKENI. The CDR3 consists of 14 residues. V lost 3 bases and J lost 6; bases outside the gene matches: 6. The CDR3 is CASSPVTGGREQYF. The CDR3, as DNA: TGTGCCAGCTCACCCGTCACAGGGGGCCGCGAGCAGTACTTC.

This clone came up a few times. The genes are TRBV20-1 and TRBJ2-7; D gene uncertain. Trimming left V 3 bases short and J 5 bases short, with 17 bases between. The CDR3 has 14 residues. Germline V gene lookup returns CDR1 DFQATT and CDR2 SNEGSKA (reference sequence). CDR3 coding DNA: TGCAGTGCTAGTCCCTATCTCTATGTCCACGAGCAGTACTTC. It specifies CSASPYLYVHEQYF.

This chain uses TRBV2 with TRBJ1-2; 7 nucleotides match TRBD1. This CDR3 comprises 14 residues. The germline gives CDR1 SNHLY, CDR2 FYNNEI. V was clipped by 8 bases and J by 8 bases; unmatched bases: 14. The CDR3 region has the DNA TGTGCCAGCCGGCAGGGGGGACAGCTCTCCGGCTACACCTTC. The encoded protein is CASRQGGQLSGYTF. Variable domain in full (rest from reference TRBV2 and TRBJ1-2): EPEVTQTPSHQVTQMGQEVILRCVPISNHLYFYWYRQILGQKVEFLVSFYNNEISEKSEIFDDQFSVERPDGSNFTLKIRSTKLEDSAMYFCASRQGGQLSGYTFGSGTRLTVV.

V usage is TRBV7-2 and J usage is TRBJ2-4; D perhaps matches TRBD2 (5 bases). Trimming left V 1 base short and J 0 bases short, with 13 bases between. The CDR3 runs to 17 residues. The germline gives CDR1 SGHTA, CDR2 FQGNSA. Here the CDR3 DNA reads TGTGCCAGCAGCTTAGGAGGCGTCGGACTAGCCAAAAACATTCAGTACTTC. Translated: CASSLGGVGLAKNIQYF.

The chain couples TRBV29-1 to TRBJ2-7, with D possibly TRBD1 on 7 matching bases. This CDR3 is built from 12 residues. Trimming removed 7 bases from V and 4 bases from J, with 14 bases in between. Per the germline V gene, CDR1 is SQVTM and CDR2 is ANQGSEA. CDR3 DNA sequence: TGCAGCGCCTGGACAGGACTATACGAGCAGTACGTC. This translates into CSAWTGLYEQYV.

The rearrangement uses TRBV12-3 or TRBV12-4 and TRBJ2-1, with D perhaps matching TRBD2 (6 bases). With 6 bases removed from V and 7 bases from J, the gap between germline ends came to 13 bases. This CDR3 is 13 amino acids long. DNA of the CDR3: TGTGCCAGCAGCCTACCGGGGAGGAATGAGCAGTTCTTC. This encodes CASSLPGRNEQFF.

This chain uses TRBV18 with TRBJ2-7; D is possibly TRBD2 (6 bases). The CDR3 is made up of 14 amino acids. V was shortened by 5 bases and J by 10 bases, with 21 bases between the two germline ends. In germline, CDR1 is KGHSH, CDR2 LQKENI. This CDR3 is CASSFGGTRVEQYV. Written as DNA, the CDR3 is TGTGCCAGCTCATTTGGGGGGACCAGGGTAGAACAGTACGTC.

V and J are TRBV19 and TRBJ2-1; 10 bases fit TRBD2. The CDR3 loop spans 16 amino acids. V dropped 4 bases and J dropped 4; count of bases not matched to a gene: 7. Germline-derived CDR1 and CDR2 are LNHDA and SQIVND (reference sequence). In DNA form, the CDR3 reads TGTGCCAGTAGTACGGCTAGCGGGAGAATGTACAATGAGCAGTTCTTC. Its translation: CASSTASGRMYNEQFF. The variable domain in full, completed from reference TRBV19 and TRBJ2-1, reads DGGITQSPKYLFRKEGQNVTLSCEQNLNHDAMYWYRQDPGQGLRLIYYSQIVNDFQKGDIAEGYSVSREKKESFPLTVTSAQKNPTAFYLCASSTASGRMYNEQFFGPGTRLTVL.

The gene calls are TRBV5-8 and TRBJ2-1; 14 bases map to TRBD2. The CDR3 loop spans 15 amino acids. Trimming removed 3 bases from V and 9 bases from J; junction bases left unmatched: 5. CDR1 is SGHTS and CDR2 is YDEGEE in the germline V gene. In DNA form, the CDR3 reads TGTGCCAGCAGCTCCAGACTAGCGGGAGGGGGTGAGCAGTTCTTC. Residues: CASSSRLAGGGEQFF.

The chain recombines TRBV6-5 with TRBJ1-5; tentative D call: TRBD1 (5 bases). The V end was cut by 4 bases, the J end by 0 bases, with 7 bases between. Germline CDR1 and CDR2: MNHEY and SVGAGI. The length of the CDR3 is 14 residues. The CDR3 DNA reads TGTGCCAGCAGTTTGGGACTTAGCAATCAGCCCCAGCATTTT. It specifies CASSLGLSNQPQHF.

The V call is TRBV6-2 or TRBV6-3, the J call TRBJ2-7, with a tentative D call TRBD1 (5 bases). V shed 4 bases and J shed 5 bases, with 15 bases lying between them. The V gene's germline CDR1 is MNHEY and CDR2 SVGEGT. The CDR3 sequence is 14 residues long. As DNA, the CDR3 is TGTGCCAGCAGTTTTAGCAGGGTGATGGACGAGCAGTACTTC. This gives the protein CASSFSRVMDEQYF.

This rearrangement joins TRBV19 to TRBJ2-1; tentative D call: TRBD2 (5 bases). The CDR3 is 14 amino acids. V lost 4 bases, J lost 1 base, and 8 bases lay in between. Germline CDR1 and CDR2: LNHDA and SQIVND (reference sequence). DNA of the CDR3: TGTGCCAGTAGTAGCGGGTCATCCTACAATGAGCAGTTCTTC. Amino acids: CASSSGSSYNEQFF.

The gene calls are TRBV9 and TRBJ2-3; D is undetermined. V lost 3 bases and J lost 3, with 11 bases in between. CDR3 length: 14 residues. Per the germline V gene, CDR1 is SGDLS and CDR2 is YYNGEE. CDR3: CASSAGGVTDTQYF. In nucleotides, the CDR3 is TGTGCCAGCAGCGCTGGCGGAGTTACAGATACGCAGTATTTT.

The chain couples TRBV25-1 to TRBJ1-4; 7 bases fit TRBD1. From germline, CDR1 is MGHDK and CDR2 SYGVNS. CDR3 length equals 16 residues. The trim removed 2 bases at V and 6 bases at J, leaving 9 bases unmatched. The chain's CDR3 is CASSETVGGIDEKLFF. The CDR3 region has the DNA TGTGCCAGCAGTGAAACGGTAGGGGGCATTGATGAAAAACTGTTTTTT.

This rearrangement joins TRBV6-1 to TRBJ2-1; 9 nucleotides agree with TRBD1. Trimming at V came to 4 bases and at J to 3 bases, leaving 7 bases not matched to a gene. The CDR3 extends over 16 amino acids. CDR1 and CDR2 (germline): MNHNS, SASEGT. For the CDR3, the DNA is TGTGCCAGCAGTGCAGAAGACAGGGGGTTCTACAATGAGCAGTTCTTC. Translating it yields CASSAEDRGFYNEQFF.

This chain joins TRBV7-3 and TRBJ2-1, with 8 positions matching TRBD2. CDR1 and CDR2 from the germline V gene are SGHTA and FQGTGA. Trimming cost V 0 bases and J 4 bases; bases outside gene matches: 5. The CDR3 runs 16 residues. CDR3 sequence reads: CASSLTPLAGYNEQFF. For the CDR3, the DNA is TGTGCCAGCAGCTTAACCCCCCTAGCGGGTTACAATGAGCAGTTCTTC.

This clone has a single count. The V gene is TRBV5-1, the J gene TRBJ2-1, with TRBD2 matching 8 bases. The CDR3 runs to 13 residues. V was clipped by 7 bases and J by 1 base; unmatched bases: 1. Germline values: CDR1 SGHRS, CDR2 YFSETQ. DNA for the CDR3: TGCGCCAGCCGGGAGGGGTCCTACAATGAGCAGTTCTTC. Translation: CASREGSYNEQFF.

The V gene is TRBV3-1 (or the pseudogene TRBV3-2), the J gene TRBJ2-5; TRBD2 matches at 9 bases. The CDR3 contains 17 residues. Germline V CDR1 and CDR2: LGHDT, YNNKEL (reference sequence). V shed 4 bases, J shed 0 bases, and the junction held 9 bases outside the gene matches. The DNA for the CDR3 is TGTGCCAGCAGCCGCCGGGTAGCGGGGGAGTACCAAGAGACCCAGTACTTC. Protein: CASSRRVAGEYQETQYF.

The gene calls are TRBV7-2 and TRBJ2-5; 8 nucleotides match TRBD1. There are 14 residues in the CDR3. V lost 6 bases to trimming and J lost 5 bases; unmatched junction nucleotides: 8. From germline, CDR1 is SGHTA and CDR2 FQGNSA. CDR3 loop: CASSQSGGWETQYF. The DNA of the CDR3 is TGTGCCAGCAGTCAATCAGGGGGCTGGGAGACCCAGTACTTC.

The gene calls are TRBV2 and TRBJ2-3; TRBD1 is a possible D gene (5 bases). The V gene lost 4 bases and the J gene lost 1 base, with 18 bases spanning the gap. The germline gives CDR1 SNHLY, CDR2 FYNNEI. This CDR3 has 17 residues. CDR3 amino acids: CASSGLRAGKGTDTQYF. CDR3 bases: TGTGCCAGCAGTGGATTGCGTGCAGGGAAAGGCACAGATACGCAGTATTTT.

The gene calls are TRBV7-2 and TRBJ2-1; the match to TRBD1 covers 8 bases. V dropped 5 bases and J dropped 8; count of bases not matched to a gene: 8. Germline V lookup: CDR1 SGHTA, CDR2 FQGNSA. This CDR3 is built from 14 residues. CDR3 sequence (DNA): TGTGCCAGCAGCCCCGGACAGGGTGTCGATGAGCAGTTCTTC. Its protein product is CASSPGQGVDEQFF.